The 8 T cell receptor beta chains reported below all come from one sample, sequenced in a study of cytomegalovirus exposure and HLA in healthy donors. Amplification used 60 Vbeta primers and 13 Jbeta primers. This table comes from immunoSEQ multiplex PCR, and its TCRdb copy is limited to in-frame clones, with some not included. The table lists 100,000 to 150,000 clones, roughly 74% of them singletons. The material sequenced was PBMCs. These receptors originate from a woman aged 50 to 65 in good health and CMV-seropositive.

This clone was picked up one time. The chain links TRBV5-1 to TRBJ2-2; 7 bases match TRBD1. The germline V gene encodes CDR1 SGHRS and CDR2 YFSETQ. This CDR3 contains 13 residues. With V trimmed by 5 bases and J by 7 bases, 5 bases remained unmatched. CDR3 protein: CASRPGQVGELFF. The CDR3 DNA follows: TGCGCCAGCAGGCCCGGACAGGTCGGGGAGCTGTTTTTT.

This chain uses TRBV4-1 with TRBJ2-5, with 14 bases aligning to TRBD2. J lost 1 base, V lost 6 bases, and 4 bases had no gene match. The CDR3 is 16 amino acids. Per the germline V gene, CDR1 is MGHRA and CDR2 is YSYEKL. CDR3 loop: CASRGTSGGVQETQYF. The CDR3 DNA sequence: TGCGCCAGCAGGGGGACTAGCGGGGGTGTCCAAGAGACCCAGTACTTC.

The chain carries TRBV7-2 and TRBJ1-6, with a tentative D call TRBD1 (5 bases). Germline V gives CDR1 SGHTA, CDR2 FQGNSA. The CDR3 is 14 amino acids. Trimming took off 5 bases at V and 10 bases at J, with 15 bases between the two ends. CDR3 amino acids: CASSRPRGGSPLHF. The CDR3 region has the DNA TGTGCCAGCAGCAGGCCGAGGGGAGGCTCACCCCTCCACTTT.

The chain links TRBV20-1 to TRBJ2-7; D is uncertain. The germline gives CDR1 DFQATT, CDR2 SNEGSKA (reference sequence). The V end lost 1 base, the J end lost 6 bases, and 7 bases lay between the germline ends. The CDR3 length is 11 residues. The CDR3 nucleotides read TGCAGTGCTAGAGCCCTGTGCGAGCAGTACTTC. Its protein product is CSARALCEQYF.

The V and J genes are TRBV6-1 and TRBJ2-5, with D unresolved. The CDR3 is made up of 13 amino acids. The V end was cut by 2 bases, the J end by 2 bases, with 6 bases between. The germline gives CDR1 MNHNS, CDR2 SASEGT. CDR3 DNA sequence: TGTGCCAGCAGTGAAACAGATCAAGAGACCCAGTACTTC. Translated, it gives CASSETDQETQYF.

The chain recombines TRBV1 with TRBJ2-3; the DNA was not compared with TRBD1, the D call given in the table. TRBV1 is shown as a pseudogene. This CDR3 contains 10 residues. The CDR3: CTTQNSAQYF. DNA for the CDR3: TGCACTACACAAAACAGTGCGCAGTATTTT.

CDR3: CASSQGRGAGQPQHF. CDR3 DNA: TGTGCCAGCAGCCAAGGTCGGGGGGCTGGGCAGCCCCAGCATTTT. The chain carries TRBV4-2 and TRBJ1-5, with a weak D call TRBD1 (6 bases). Between the trimmed V and J ends, which lost 1 base and 7 bases, there was a span of 14 bases. The germline V gene encodes CDR1 LGHNA and CDR2 YNFKEQ. The CDR3 length is 15 residues.

The chain has TRBV21-1 and TRBJ1-5. TRBV21-1 is a documented pseudogene. The CDR3 is 18 amino acids. The chain's CDR3 is CASSKRRGNPTGNQPQHF. CDR3 DNA sequence: TGTGCCAGCAGCAAAAGGCGGGGGAACCCTACTGGCAATCAGCCCCAGCATTTT.